The present entry profiles one T cell receptor (beta chain) with its context. Only in-frame clones appear in the TCRdb table, and some are missing; sequencing was by immunoSEQ multiplex PCR. The table includes approximately 210,000 clones, around 94% detected once. The data derive from a study of T cell responses to AZD1222 COVID-19 vaccine. The CDR3 totals 13 residues. V shed 0 bases and J shed 8 bases, with 10 bases lying between them. Germline V gene sequence: CDR1 SGHDN, CDR2 FVKESK. This material consisted of peripheral blood, taken 28 days after the second dose of the MenACWY control vaccine. This rearrangement joins TRBV14 to TRBJ1-1; the D is unclear. The source is an adult who received the MenACWY meningococcal vaccine as a control. In nucleotides, the CDR3 is TGTGCCAGCAGCCAAGATCTAGAAGGGGAAGCTTTCTTT. Protein sequence: CASSQDLEGEAFF.